This note documents a single T cell receptor (beta chain) sequence. Its antigen remains unknown. With a J-beta primer mix and a sample-barcoded 5' primer, a second PCR ran about 7 to 12 cycles. TCRdb used MiXCR to reprocess the 5' RACE reads, holding one entry per CDR3 protein. The sample shows roughly 500,000 distinct CDR3 sequences, about 26% of them seen only once. These data belong to a study of blood T cells in healthy people across ages. Study results and caveats: CMV status of donors was unknown, possibly confounding expanded clonotype changes. The long-lived group displayed more naive CD4+ cells, plus higher diversity, than the aged donors did.

The CDR3 has 13 amino acids. In germline, CDR1 is SGHAT, CDR2 FQNNGV. V was shortened by 5 bases and J by 9 bases, with 15 bases between the two germline ends. Every donor gave about 9 milliliters of peripheral blood. The receptor comes from a woman between 70 and 85 years old in good health. The source material was blood. V is TRBV11-2 and J is TRBJ2-3; D gene ambiguous. The CDR3 bases are TGTGCCAGCAGCCTGGACCTGCGGTGGACGCAGTATTTT. Amino acid sequence: CASSLDLRWTQYF. Supplemented by reference TRBV11-2 and TRBJ2-3, the full variable domain reads EAGVAQSPRYKIIEKRQSVAFWCNPISGHATLYWYQQILGQGPKLLIQFQNNGVVDDSQLPKDRFSAERLKGVDSTLKIQPAKLEDSAVYLCASSLDLRWTQYFGPGTRLTVL.